The clone carrying this TCR beta chain was counted only a few times. What it binds is unknown. The sample originates from a study of T-cell memory formation after mild COVID-19. cDNA libraries for TCR alpha and TCR beta, carrying sample barcodes and UMIs, came from 5'RACE with constant-segment primers. TCRdb processed the 5' RACE reads anew with MiXCR; each CDR3 protein has one entry. The table shows approximately 570,000 distinct CDR3 sequences, with over 15% occurring only once. Regarding the study as a whole: Contracting clones, day 15 to 85, had balanced CD4/CD8, and later expanders favored CD4+. Proof of SARS-CoV-2 specificity was absent for the second-wave clones that crested on day 37. Pre-infection memory contained some responding clones, which suggested that cross-reactive memory had joined.

From germline, CDR1 is SQVTM and CDR2 ANQGSEA. The CDR3 loop spans 15 amino acids. The V end lost 0 bases, the J end lost 0 bases, and 12 bases lay between the germline ends. This clonotype was obtained from an adult woman who had mild COVID-19 (a few samples of this study predate the infection). Cell type and time point are not known. The V call is TRBV29-1, the J call TRBJ2-7; D call uncertain. Sequencing was done on a sample of PBMCs or a T cell subset sorted from them (not recorded which). The CDR3 is CSVEDSGVSSYEQYF. The CDR3 DNA reads as TGCAGCGTTGAAGACTCCGGAGTAAGCTCCTACGAGCAGTACTTC.